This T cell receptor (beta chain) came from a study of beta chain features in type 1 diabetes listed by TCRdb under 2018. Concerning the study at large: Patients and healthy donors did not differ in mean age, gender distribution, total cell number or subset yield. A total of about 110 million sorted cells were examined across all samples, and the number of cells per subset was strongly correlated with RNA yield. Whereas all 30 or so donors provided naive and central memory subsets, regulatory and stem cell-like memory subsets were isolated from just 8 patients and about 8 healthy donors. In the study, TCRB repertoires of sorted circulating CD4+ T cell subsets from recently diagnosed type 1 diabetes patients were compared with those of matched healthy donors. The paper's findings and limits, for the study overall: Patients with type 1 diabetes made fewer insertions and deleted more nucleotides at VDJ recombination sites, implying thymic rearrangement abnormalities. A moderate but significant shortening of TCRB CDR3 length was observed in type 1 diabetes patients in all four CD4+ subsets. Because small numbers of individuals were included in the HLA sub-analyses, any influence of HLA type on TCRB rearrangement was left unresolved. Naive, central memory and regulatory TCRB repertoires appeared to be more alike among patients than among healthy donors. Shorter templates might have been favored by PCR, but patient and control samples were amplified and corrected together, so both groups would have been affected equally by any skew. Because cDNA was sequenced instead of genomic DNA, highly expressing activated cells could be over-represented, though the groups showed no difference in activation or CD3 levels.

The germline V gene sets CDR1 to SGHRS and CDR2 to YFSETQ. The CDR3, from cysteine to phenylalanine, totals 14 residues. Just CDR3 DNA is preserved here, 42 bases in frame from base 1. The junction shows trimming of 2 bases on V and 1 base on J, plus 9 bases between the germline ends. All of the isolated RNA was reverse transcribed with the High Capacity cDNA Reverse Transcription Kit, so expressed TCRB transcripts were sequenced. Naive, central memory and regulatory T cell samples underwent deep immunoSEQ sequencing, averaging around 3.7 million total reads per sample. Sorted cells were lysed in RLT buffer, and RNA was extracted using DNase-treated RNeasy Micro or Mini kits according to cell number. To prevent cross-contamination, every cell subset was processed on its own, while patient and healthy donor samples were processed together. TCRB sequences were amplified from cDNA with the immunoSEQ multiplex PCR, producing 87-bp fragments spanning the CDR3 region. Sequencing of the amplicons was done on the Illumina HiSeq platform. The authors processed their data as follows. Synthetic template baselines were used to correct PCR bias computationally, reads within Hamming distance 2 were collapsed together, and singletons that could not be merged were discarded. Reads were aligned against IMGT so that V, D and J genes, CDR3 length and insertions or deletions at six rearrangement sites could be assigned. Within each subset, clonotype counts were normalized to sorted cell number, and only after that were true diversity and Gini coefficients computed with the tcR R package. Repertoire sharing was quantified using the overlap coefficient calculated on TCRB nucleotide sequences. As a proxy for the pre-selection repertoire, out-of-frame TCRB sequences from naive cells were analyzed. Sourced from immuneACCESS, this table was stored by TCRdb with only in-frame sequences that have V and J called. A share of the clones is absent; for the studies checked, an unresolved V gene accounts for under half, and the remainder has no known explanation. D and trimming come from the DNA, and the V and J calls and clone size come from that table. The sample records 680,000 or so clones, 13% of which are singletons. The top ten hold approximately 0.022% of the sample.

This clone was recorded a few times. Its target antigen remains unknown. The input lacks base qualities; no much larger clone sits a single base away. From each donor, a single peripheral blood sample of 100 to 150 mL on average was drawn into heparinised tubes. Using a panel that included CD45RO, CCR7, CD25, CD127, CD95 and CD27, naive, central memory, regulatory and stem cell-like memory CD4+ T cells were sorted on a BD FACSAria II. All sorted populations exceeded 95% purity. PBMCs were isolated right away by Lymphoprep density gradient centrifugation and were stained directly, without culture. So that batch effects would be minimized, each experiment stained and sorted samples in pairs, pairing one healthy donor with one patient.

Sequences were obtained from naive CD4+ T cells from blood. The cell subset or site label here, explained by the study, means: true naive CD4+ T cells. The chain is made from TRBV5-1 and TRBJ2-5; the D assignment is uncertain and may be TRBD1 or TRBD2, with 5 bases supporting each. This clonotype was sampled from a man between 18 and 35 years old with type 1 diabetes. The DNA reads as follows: TGCGCCAGCAGCTTACAGGCGGGCCAAGAGACCCAGTACTTC. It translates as CASSLQAGQETQYF.